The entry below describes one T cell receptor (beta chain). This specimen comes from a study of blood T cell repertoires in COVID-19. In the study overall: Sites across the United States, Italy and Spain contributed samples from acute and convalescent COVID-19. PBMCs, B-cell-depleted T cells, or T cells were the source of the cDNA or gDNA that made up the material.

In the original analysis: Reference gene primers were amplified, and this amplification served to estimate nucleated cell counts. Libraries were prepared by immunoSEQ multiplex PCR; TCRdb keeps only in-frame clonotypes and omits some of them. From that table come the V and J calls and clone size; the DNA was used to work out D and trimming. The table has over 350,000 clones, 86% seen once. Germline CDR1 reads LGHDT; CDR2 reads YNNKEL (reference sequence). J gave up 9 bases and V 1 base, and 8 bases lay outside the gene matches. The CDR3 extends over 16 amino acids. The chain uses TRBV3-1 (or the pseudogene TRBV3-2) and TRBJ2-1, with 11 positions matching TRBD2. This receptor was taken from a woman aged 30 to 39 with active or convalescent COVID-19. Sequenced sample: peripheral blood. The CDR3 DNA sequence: TGTGCCAGCAGCCAAGTGGCTAGCGGGAGGTGGGGTGAGCAGTTCTTC. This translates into CASSQVASGRWGEQFF.